The clone carrying this T cell receptor (beta chain) is a singleton in its sample. Its antigen is as yet unknown. This sample stems from a study of vaccination effects on CD4 cells after COVID-19. In the study overall: Participants got two doses of BNT162b2 or mRNA-1273 vaccine. General study findings and limits: Marked clonal contraction of both clone types appeared late after vaccination.

Repertoires were generated with immunoSEQ multiplex PCR, while TCRdb's copy carries only in-frame clones and drops some. The profile covers tens of thousands of clones, with around 75% appearing a single time and 2% to 2.5% taken by the ten largest. V was pared by 1 base and J by 7 bases, with 19 bases between. The CDR3 loop spans 16 amino acids. Germline CDR1 reads SGHAT; CDR2 reads FQNNGV. Using viral peptide pools, the ViraFEST assay grew out antigen-specific CD4+ T cells prior to sequencing. Cells that had been cultured for less than eleven days were the source of isolated CD4+ T cells. Vaccinees lacked prior SARS-CoV-2 infection and tested negative for nucleocapsid antibodies. The authors exchanged half the medium for IL-2 medium on days 3 and 7.

The chain combines TRBV11-2 with TRBJ1-1; D perhaps matches TRBD1 (6 bases). The specimen was CD4+ T cells from PBMCs cultured with HCoV-229E spike peptides, collected before COVID-19 vaccination. This sequence originates from a human donor who received a COVID-19 vaccine. CDR3 DNA: TGTGCCAGCAGCTTAGTAGGGGGTTGGGCAGGCGTTGAAGCTTTCTTT. Its protein is CASSLVGGWAGVEAFF.